The 26 T cell receptor beta chains in this list originate from one sample, sequenced in a study of OX40 agonist ivuxolimab in advanced cancers. TCRdb's copy holds only in-frame clones and misses some; the assay was immunoSEQ multiplex PCR. The sample consists of 65,000 to 75,000 clones, under 90% of them appearing once. Source: CD4+ or CD8+ T cells sorted from blood, taken in a trial of the OX40 agonist ivuxolimab. The receptor source for this set is an adult with an advanced solid tumor such as melanoma, head and neck, liver or kidney cancer.

The CDR3 DNA reads as TGTGCCAGCAGCTTAGAGGGAGCTCCCTCCTACGAGCAGTACTTC. It translates to CASSLEGAPSYEQYF. The gene calls are TRBV7-9 and TRBJ2-7; D perhaps matches TRBD2 (5 bases). Germline CDR1 SEHNR, CDR2 FQNEAQ (reference sequence). Trimming took 1 base from V and 0 from J, leaving 10 bases between them. CDR3 length equals 15 residues.

The chain carries TRBV29-1 and TRBJ2-2, with D uncertain. Trimming shortened V by 5 bases and J by 2 bases, and 12 bases separated the two germline ends. Germline lookup yields CDR1 SQVTM and CDR2 ANQGSEA. This CDR3 has 14 amino acids. DNA for the CDR3: TGCAGCGTTCATAAGGACCTTAACACCGGGGAGCTGTTTTTT. Translating it yields CSVHKDLNTGELFF.

The chain joins TRBV27 to TRBJ1-1; D might be TRBD1 (6 bases). From germline, CDR1 is MNHEY and CDR2 SMNVEV (reference sequence). Trimming removed 3 bases at V and 11 bases at J, with 13 bases between. The CDR3 runs to 12 residues. The CDR3: CASSFLTGRAFF. The CDR3 bases are TGTGCCAGCAGTTTCCTCACAGGGAGGGCTTTCTTT.

The rearrangement links TRBV6-6 to TRBJ1-1; D is undetermined. V was shortened by 4 bases and J by 1 base, with 4 bases between the two germline ends. The germline V gene encodes CDR1 MNHNY and CDR2 SVGAGI (reference sequence). The length of the CDR3 is 12 residues. CDR3 amino acids: CASSWANTEAFF. The CDR3 DNA reads TGTGCCAGCAGTTGGGCGAACACTGAAGCTTTCTTT.

This rearrangement joins TRBV7-3 to TRBJ2-2; no definite D call. Germline-derived CDR1 and CDR2 are SGHTA and FQGTGA. The CDR3 covers 15 residues. Trimming pared 5 bases from V and 3 bases from J, leaving 13 bases between. CDR3 amino acids: CASSPAFLHTGELFF. For the CDR3, the DNA is TGTGCCAGCAGCCCGGCCTTCCTCCACACCGGGGAGCTGTTTTTT.

As regards this clone: The junction differs from germline at one of its ends, possibly a read error. The chain has TRBV29-1 and TRBJ1-1; D unclear. CDR1 SQVTM and CDR2 ANQGSEA come from the germline V gene. This CDR3 has 12 residues. The CDR3 is CSVREGNPEAFF. DNA for the CDR3: TGCAGCGTAAGAGAAGGGAACCCTGAAGCTTTCTTT.

The chain joins TRBV30 to TRBJ2-2; the match to TRBD1 covers 11 bases. The junction had 8 bases not matched to a gene; V was cut back by 4 bases and J by 7 bases. Germline values: CDR1 GTSNPN, CDR2 SVGIG (reference sequence). This CDR3 comprises 15 residues. The CDR3 coding sequence is TGTGCCTGGAAGGGACAGGGGGGCTTCAGCGGGGAGCTGTTTTTT. Its protein is CAWKGQGGFSGELFF.

The chain links TRBV7-9 to TRBJ2-5; 13 nucleotides agree with TRBD2. The CDR3 spans 16 residues. CDR1 and CDR2 (germline): SEHNR, FQNEAQ (reference sequence). Trimming at V came to 6 bases and at J to 5 bases, leaving 9 bases not matched to a gene. DNA of the CDR3: TGTGCCAGCAGTCCCGGACTAGCGGGAGTGGGGGAGACCCAGTACTTC. As protein: CASSPGLAGVGETQYF.

The gene calls are TRBV28 and TRBJ2-1, with D perhaps matching TRBD2 (5 bases). The CDR3 covers 17 residues. The V and J ends lost 3 bases and 0 bases respectively, with 15 bases between them. CDR1 is MDHEN, CDR2 SYDVKM, per germline. The CDR3: CASSLSPDWISYNEQFF. The CDR3 nucleotides read TGTGCCAGCAGTTTGTCCCCGGACTGGATCTCCTACAATGAGCAGTTCTTC. Based on the CDR3 plus reference TRBV28 and TRBJ2-1, the full variable domain is DVKVTQSSRYLVKRTGEKVFLECVQDMDHENMFWYRQDPGLGLRLIYFSYDVKMKEKGDIPEGYSVSREKKERFSLILESASTNQTSMYLCASSLSPDWISYNEQFFGPGTRLTVL.

This chain uses TRBV21-1 with TRBJ2-5; TRBD2 is the table's D call, not checked against the DNA. The J call is uncertain, as TRBJ2-7 better fits the DNA end. TRBV21-1 is annotated as a pseudogene. This CDR3 spans 16 amino acids. The chain's CDR3 is CASSIPIATRLDEQYF. In nucleotides, the CDR3 is TGTGCCAGCAGTATCCCAATAGCTACACGTTTAGACGAGCAGTACTTC.

The gene calls are TRBV6-6 and TRBJ1-5; D uncertain. V shed 6 bases and J shed 0 bases, with 15 bases lying between them. CDR1 is MNHNY and CDR2 is SVGAGI in the germline V gene (reference sequence). CDR3 length: 16 amino acids. Written as DNA, the CDR3 is TGTGCCAGCAGAACGCCGGAAGACTATAGCAATCAGCCCCAGCATTTT. Translated: CASRTPEDYSNQPQHF.

The chain recombines TRBV11-2 with TRBJ2-3; TRBD2 matches at 9 bases. V lost 5 bases, J lost 7 bases, and 7 bases stayed unmatched. The CDR3 covers 14 residues. CDR1 SGHAT and CDR2 FQNNGV come from the germline V gene. CDR3: CASSPPGLANTQYF. CDR3 nucleotide sequence: TGTGCCAGCAGCCCGCCGGGACTAGCAAATACGCAGTATTTT.

CDR3 residues: CASSLGGKNTEAFF. The CDR3, as DNA: TGTGCCAGCAGCTTAGGGGGGAAGAACACTGAAGCTTTCTTT. The genes are TRBV7-9 and TRBJ1-1, with D possibly TRBD1 on 5 matching bases. The CDR3 runs 14 residues. From germline, CDR1 is SEHNR and CDR2 FQNEAQ (reference sequence). The V and J ends lost 1 base and 1 base respectively, with 7 bases between them.

The V and J genes are TRBV25-1 and TRBJ2-3; D might be TRBD1 (5 bases). Germline CDR1 MGHDK, CDR2 SYGVNS. This CDR3 spans 13 amino acids. Trimming cost V 7 bases and J 3 bases, with 11 bases left between them. The CDR3 reads CASKTENTDTQYF. For the CDR3, the DNA is TGTGCCAGCAAGACAGAAAATACAGATACGCAGTATTTT.

The sample holds many counts of this clone. This chain joins TRBV27 and TRBJ1-2, with 9 bases matching TRBD1. The J segment lost 5 bases and the V segment lost 3 bases, leaving 4 bases of the junction unmatched. The CDR3 spans 14 residues. Germline V gives CDR1 MNHEY, CDR2 SMNVEV (reference sequence). The CDR3 DNA reads TGTGCCAGCAGTTTCGAACAGGGGGCGTATGGCTACACCTTC. Translated, it gives CASSFEQGAYGYTF.

This chain links TRBV18 with TRBJ2-5; D unclear. CDR1 and CDR2 from the germline V gene are KGHSH and LQKENI. V shed 2 bases and J shed 4 bases, with 8 bases lying between them. The CDR3 has 13 amino acids. CDR3 DNA: TGTGCCAGCTCACCAGAACCTGGAGAGACCCAGTACTTC. Translating it yields CASSPEPGETQYF.

A few counts support this clone. The chain carries TRBV7-9 and TRBJ1-4; tentatively, D is TRBD1 (6 bases). The germline V gene encodes CDR1 SEHNR and CDR2 FQNEAQ (reference sequence). The CDR3 totals 18 residues. Trimming took 2 bases from V and 4 from J, leaving 20 bases between them. The CDR3 spells CASSLYGDYLGGNEKLFF. The CDR3 coding sequence is TGTGCCAGCAGCTTATACGGGGACTACCTAGGGGGTAATGAAAAACTGTTTTTT.

The chain has TRBV4-3 and TRBJ2-2; 11 nucleotides match TRBD2. Germline values: CDR1 LGHNA, CDR2 YSLEER. Germline trimming cut 3 bases from V and 2 bases from J; bases unmatched to any gene: 5. The CDR3 is 17 amino acids. The CDR3 sequence: CASSHVLAGDNTGELFF. CDR3 bases: TGCGCCAGCAGCCATGTACTAGCGGGAGATAACACCGGGGAGCTGTTTTTT.

This chain joins TRBV9 and TRBJ2-7; D is undetermined. This CDR3 contains 15 residues. V lost 1 base, J lost 2 bases, and 13 bases lay in between. Germline assignment: CDR1 SGDLS and CDR2 YYNGEE. DNA for the CDR3: TGTGCCAGCAGCGTAACATCAGCCTACCCCTACGAGCAGTACTTC. It is translated as CASSVTSAYPYEQYF.

The chain uses TRBV28 and TRBJ2-7; TRBD1 matches at 8 bases. The V gene end was trimmed by 3 bases and the J gene end by 3 bases; junction bases not matched to a gene: 7. The CDR3 has 15 residues. Germline CDR1 MDHEN, CDR2 SYDVKM. The DNA for the CDR3 is TGTGCCAGCAGTTTTCAGGGGGCCGACTACTACGAGCAGTACTTC. It translates to CASSFQGADYYEQYF.

V is TRBV27 and J is TRBJ1-2; no clear D gene. Germline V gives CDR1 MNHEY, CDR2 SMNVEV (reference sequence). The CDR3 sequence is 13 residues long. V lost 5 bases and J 0 bases, leaving 7 bases between the germline ends. This CDR3 is CASSRTANYGYTF. For the CDR3, the DNA is TGTGCCAGCAGTCGGACGGCTAACTATGGCTACACCTTC.

As for this clone: The junction and the germline gene differ at one end; a read error may be behind it. This sample includes further DNA sequences coding for the same CDR3. V usage is TRBV5-1 and J usage is TRBJ2-5, with D hard to call. The germline V gene encodes CDR1 SGHRS and CDR2 YFSETQ. The CDR3 length is 13 residues. CDR3 DNA sequence: TGTGCCAGCAGCTTTTGGGCCTTGGAGACCCAGTACTTC. The encoded protein is CASSFWALETQYF.

V usage is TRBV15 and J usage is TRBJ2-1, with D hard to call. Germline CDR1 and CDR2: LNHNV and YYDKDF (reference sequence). With 0 bases removed from V and 2 bases from J, the gap between germline ends came to 14 bases. The CDR3 length is 17 residues. The CDR3 sequence is CATSRDVVTHPYNEQFF. The DNA for the CDR3 is TGTGCCACCAGCAGAGATGTGGTAACACATCCCTACAATGAGCAGTTCTTC.

This sequence joins TRBV7-9 and TRBJ1-1, with D perhaps matching TRBD1 (6 bases). This CDR3 has 13 amino acids. V gave up 5 bases and J gave up 7 bases, with 14 bases separating them. CDR1 and CDR2 from the germline V gene are SEHNR and FQNEAQ (reference sequence). CDR3 nucleotide sequence: TGTGCCAGCAGCGCCAGGGGTGTGGGTGAAGCTTTCTTT. Amino acids: CASSARGVGEAFF.

This sequence joins TRBV15 and TRBJ2-1; 11 bases agree with TRBD2. The CDR3 totals 18 residues. Germline-derived CDR1 and CDR2 are LNHNV and YYDKDF (reference sequence). Unmatched junction bases numbered 8, after V lost 1 base and J lost 3 bases. CDR3 nucleotides: TGTGCCACCAGCAGAGGTCCGGGACTAGCGGCCAGCTACAATGAGCAGTTCTTC. Translating it yields CATSRGPGLAASYNEQFF.

The V and J genes are TRBV7-9 and TRBJ2-7; 9 bases match TRBD1. V shed 6 bases and J 4 bases; nucleotides not matched to a gene: 10. Germline values: CDR1 SEHNR, CDR2 FQNEAQ (reference sequence). This CDR3 contains 15 residues. The CDR3 DNA reads TGTGCCAGCAGGCTGTCCGGGACAGGGTCTTACGAGCAGTACTTC. Translating it yields CASRLSGTGSYEQYF.